This TCR beta chain derives from a study of PD-L1 blockade in urothelial cancer. As for the study in general: Blood underwent analysis 3 weeks (second dose) and 6 weeks after treatment began.

Clones were read by immunoSEQ multiplex PCR, and TCRdb kept only the in-frame ones, dropping some. The sample includes 45,000 to 50,000 clones, more than 70% seen only once; the top ten take 3.9%. Trimming took 5 bases from V and 0 from J, leaving 14 bases between them. The CDR3 spans 16 residues. Germline loops: CDR1 MNHEY, CDR2 SMNVEV (reference sequence). This TCR was recovered from a man aged 80 or over with urothelial cancer. The V call is TRBV27, the J call TRBJ2-1; D uncertain. Here the sequenced sample was PBMCs, taken around atezolizumab (anti-PD-L1) treatment. The DNA for the CDR3 is TGTGCCAGCAGTCTGTTTGGCGGTACCTCCTACAATGAGCAGTTCTTC. This sequence encodes CASSLFGGTSYNEQFF.